Below, 23 T cell receptor beta chains from the same sample are listed, as sequenced in a study of cytomegalovirus exposure and HLA in healthy donors. PCR was performed using 60 Vbeta and 13 Jbeta primers. Repertoires were generated with immunoSEQ multiplex PCR, while TCRdb's copy carries only in-frame clones and drops some. The data show about 18,000 clones, 60% to 80% seen once. Material for sequencing was PBMCs. The receptors were gathered from a man aged 18-30 years in good health and CMV-seronegative.

The chain employs TRBV5-1 and TRBJ1-6, with D possibly matching TRBD1 (5 bases). This CDR3 has 14 residues. Germline CDR1 SGHRS, CDR2 YFSETQ. V lost 7 bases and J 6 bases, leaving 14 bases between the germline ends. For the CDR3, the DNA is TGCGCCAGCCGTTCAACAGGCTCTAATTCACCCCTCCACTTT. Translation: CASRSTGSNSPLHF.

The chain links TRBV6-6 to TRBJ2-7; D is uncertain. CDR1 is MNHNY, CDR2 SVGAGI, per germline (reference sequence). The CDR3 length is 13 residues. The germline V and J ends were trimmed by 4 bases and 1 base, with 8 bases remaining between them. The CDR3 DNA sequence: TGTGCCAGCAGTTCTGACATGTCCTACGAGCAGTACTTC. Translated: CASSSDMSYEQYF.

CDR3 sequence reads: CAWSVRGGLVFEQYF. The CDR3 DNA reads TGTGCCTGGAGTGTACGGGGGGGGCTAGTGTTCGAGCAGTACTTC. The chain joins TRBV30 to TRBJ2-7; TRBD2 matches at 8 bases. The CDR3 has 15 residues. The V segment lost 0 bases and the J segment 6 bases; nucleotides outside the gene matches: 10. CDR1 GTSNPN and CDR2 SVGIG come from the germline V gene (reference sequence).

The chain carries TRBV30 and TRBJ2-2, with D possibly TRBD2 on 5 matching bases. Between the trimmed V and J ends, which lost 4 bases and 4 bases, there was a span of 13 bases. From germline, CDR1 is GTSNPN and CDR2 SVGIG (reference sequence). The CDR3 length is 14 residues. CDR3 in amino acids: CAWNRDLGTGELFF. Written as DNA, the CDR3 is TGTGCCTGGAACCGGGATCTTGGCACCGGGGAGCTGTTTTTT.

The chain carries TRBV29-1 and TRBJ1-1; D remains unclear. In germline, CDR1 is SQVTM, CDR2 ANQGSEA. The CDR3 runs to 11 residues. V lost 4 bases and J 6 bases, leaving 9 bases between the germline ends. The CDR3 spells CSVVSGSEAFF. CDR3 sequence (DNA): TGCAGCGTTGTTTCGGGGTCTGAAGCTTTCTTT.

This chain uses TRBV30 with TRBJ1-2; D may be TRBD1 (5 bases). This CDR3 is built from 13 residues. CDR1 and CDR2 (germline): GTSNPN, SVGIG (reference sequence). V lost 3 bases and J lost 4, with 12 bases in between. CDR3 loop: CAWRAGSGYGYTF. The CDR3, as DNA: TGTGCCTGGAGGGCAGGGTCGGGCTATGGCTACACCTTC.

The chain uses TRBV29-1 and TRBJ1-1, with 7 bases identical to TRBD1. The length of the CDR3 is 13 residues. V lost 3 bases to trimming and J lost 10 bases; unmatched junction nucleotides: 11. Germline V CDR1 and CDR2: SQVTM, ANQGSEA. This CDR3 reads CSVDHRQGVGAFF. CDR3 bases: TGCAGCGTTGATCATCGACAGGGAGTCGGAGCTTTCTTT. Variable domain in full (rest from reference TRBV29-1 and TRBJ1-1): SAVISQKPSRDICQRGTSLTIQCQVDSQVTMMFWYRQQPGQSLTLIATANQGSEATYESGFVIDKFPISRPNLTFSTLTVSNMSPEDSSIYLCSVDHRQGVGAFFGQGTRLTVV.

The chain links TRBV27 to TRBJ2-3, with a tentative D call TRBD2 (5 bases). The CDR3 has 13 residues. Deletions cut 6 bases from V and 4 bases from J, with 11 bases between. Germline-derived CDR1 and CDR2 are MNHEY and SMNVEV (reference sequence). The CDR3 here is CASSLVSADTQYF. CDR3 in DNA: TGTGCCAGCAGCCTCGTTAGCGCAGATACGCAGTATTTT.

The CDR3 DNA follows: TGCGCCAGCAGCCCGACTAGTTTGCCCTACAATGAGCAGTTCTTC. Translating it yields CASSPTSLPYNEQFF. The chain links TRBV4-1 to TRBJ2-1, with a possible D match to TRBD2 (6 bases). V gave up 4 bases and J gave up 2 bases, with 12 bases separating them. CDR1 and CDR2 from the germline V gene are MGHRA and YSYEKL. The CDR3 totals 15 residues.

The table lists this clone with a count of one. The gene calls are TRBV30 and TRBJ1-6, with 7 bases that match TRBD1. Trimming removed 4 bases from V and 10 bases from J; junction bases left unmatched: 10. Looked up from germline, CDR1 is GTSNPN and CDR2 is SVGIG (reference sequence). The CDR3 loop spans 14 amino acids. The CDR3 region is CAWTTLTGRSPLHF. The CDR3 bases are TGTGCCTGGACAACCCTGACAGGGCGGTCACCCCTCCACTTT.

With regard to this clone: The same CDR3 can be traced to other DNA sequences in this sample. This sequence joins TRBV29-1 and TRBJ1-2; a possible D gene is TRBD1 (5 bases). The CDR3 runs 12 residues. CDR1 and CDR2 (germline): SQVTM, ANQGSEA. Trimming shortened V by 4 bases and J by 2 bases, and 8 bases separated the two germline ends. The CDR3 is CSVGQRNYGYTF. CDR3 sequence (DNA): TGCAGCGTTGGACAGCGCAACTATGGCTACACCTTC. Based on the CDR3 plus reference TRBV29-1 and TRBJ1-2, the full variable domain is SAVISQKPSRDICQRGTSLTIQCQVDSQVTMMFWYRQQPGQSLTLIATANQGSEATYESGFVIDKFPISRPNLTFSTLTVSNMSPEDSSIYLCSVGQRNYGYTFGSGTRLTVV.

V and J are TRBV15 and TRBJ2-7; possibly TRBD1 for D (6 bases). In germline, CDR1 is LNHNV, CDR2 YYDKDF (reference sequence). The V gene lost 3 bases and the J gene lost 11 bases, with 14 bases spanning the gap. The length of the CDR3 is 12 residues. The CDR3 region is CATSRVSGVKYF. Written as DNA, the CDR3 is TGTGCCACCAGCAGGGTATCAGGGGTCAAGTACTTC.

This chain links TRBV29-1 with TRBJ2-3, with a possible D match to TRBD1 (8 bases). The CDR3 sequence is 14 residues long. Germline V gene lookup returns CDR1 SQVTM and CDR2 ANQGSEA. Between the trimmed V and J ends, which lost 7 bases and 4 bases, there was a span of 18 bases. The CDR3 reads CSAAGQVAADTQYF. The CDR3 DNA follows: TGCAGCGCAGCGGGACAGGTTGCCGCAGATACGCAGTATTTT.

This clone appeared once. The J gene is TRBJ2-1, the V gene TRBV5-4; D perhaps matches TRBD1 (5 bases). The germline V gene has CDR1 SGHNT and CDR2 YYREEE (reference sequence). The CDR3 runs 14 residues. Trimming stripped 5 bases from V and 4 bases from J, with 13 bases between. Here the CDR3 reads CASSRRTPYNEQFF. The CDR3 nucleotides read TGTGCCAGCAGTCGAAGGACACCTTACAATGAGCAGTTCTTC.

The rearrangement links TRBV6-5 to TRBJ1-1, with D maybe TRBD1 (5 bases). Germline V gene data show CDR1 as MNHEY and CDR2 as SVGAGI. The V gene lost 5 bases and the J gene lost 2 bases, with 15 bases spanning the gap. The length of the CDR3 is 15 residues. The CDR3 region has the DNA TGTGCCAGCAGTCTCGGACACCTGGACAACACTGAAGCTTTCTTT. The encoded protein is CASSLGHLDNTEAFF.

J is TRBJ1-6 and V is TRBV6-5; 7 bases agree with TRBD1. Trimming at V came to 5 bases and at J to 5 bases, leaving 6 bases not matched to a gene. CDR3 size: 15 residues. The V gene's germline CDR1 is MNHEY and CDR2 SVGAGI. CDR3 sequence: CASSRGTENNSPLHF. The CDR3 DNA follows: TGTGCCAGCAGTCGGGGGACAGAAAATAATTCACCCCTCCACTTT.

V and J are TRBV6-5 and TRBJ1-2, with a tentative D call TRBD1 (6 bases). Germline values: CDR1 MNHEY, CDR2 SVGAGI. V was trimmed by 2 bases and J by 8 bases, leaving 6 bases between them. CDR3 size: 11 residues. The CDR3 DNA reads TGTGCCAGCAGTTACGGGGGCGGCTACACCTTC. Protein: CASSYGGGYTF.

The sample holds a few counts of this clone. This chain joins TRBV30 and TRBJ1-3; a possible D gene is TRBD1 (6 bases). The CDR3 contains 14 residues. The V and J ends lost 2 bases and 0 bases respectively, with 8 bases between them. CDR1 and CDR2 (germline): GTSNPN, SVGIG (reference sequence). The CDR3 DNA sequence: TGTGCCTGGAGTCAGGGGATCTCTGGAAACACCATATATTTT. Protein: CAWSQGISGNTIYF.

The chain links TRBV30 to TRBJ2-2, with no clear D. Trimming took 4 bases from V and 4 from J, leaving 4 bases between them. The length of the CDR3 is 11 residues. CDR1 and CDR2 from the germline V gene are GTSNPN and SVGIG (reference sequence). CDR3 DNA sequence: TGTGCCTGGACTAGCACCGGGGAGCTGTTTTTT. Its translation: CAWTSTGELFF.

This clone was found once. J is TRBJ2-3 and V is TRBV10-3; tentatively, D is TRBD2 (5 bases). CDR3 length equals 13 residues. With 6 bases removed from V and 0 bases from J, the gap between germline ends came to 7 bases. The germline gives CDR1 ENHRY, CDR2 SYGVKD. The CDR3 DNA reads TGTGCCATCAGAGGCGGGAGCACAGATACGCAGTATTTT. As protein: CAIRGGSTDTQYF.

The chain employs TRBV5-4 and TRBJ2-3; TRBD1 matches 7 bases. CDR3 length: 18 amino acids. V lost 3 bases and J lost 3; bases outside the gene matches: 16. Germline lookup yields CDR1 SGHNT and CDR2 YYREEE (reference sequence). The CDR3: CASSSIGTGAAATDTQYF. The CDR3 coding sequence is TGTGCCAGCAGCTCAATAGGAACAGGGGCCGCGGCGACAGATACGCAGTATTTT.

The CDR3 here is CASSRDRYSYEQYF. In DNA, the CDR3 is TGTGCCAGTAGCCGGGACAGATACTCCTACGAGCAGTACTTC. The chain links TRBV7-2 to TRBJ2-7; 7 bases match TRBD1. Germline assignment: CDR1 SGHTA and CDR2 FQGNSA. The V gene end was trimmed by 9 bases and the J gene end by 0 bases; junction bases not matched to a gene: 8. The CDR3 sequence is 14 residues long.

The rearrangement uses TRBV29-1 and TRBJ2-1; 11 positions match TRBD2. The ends lost 8 bases at V and 3 bases at J; junction bases unmatched: 6. The CDR3 consists of 14 residues. Germline CDR1 is SQVTM and CDR2 is ANQGSEA. The CDR3 here is CSSYTSGGYNEQFF. DNA for the CDR3: TGCAGCTCCTACACTAGCGGGGGCTACAATGAGCAGTTCTTC.